This TCR beta chain was recovered during a study of cytomegalovirus exposure and HLA in healthy donors. Study results and caveats: According to reports, the classifier identified cytomegalovirus status with high specificity and sensitivity. A few of the chains that were CMV-associated were confirmed in vitro to be specific for CMV antigens.

The CDR3 extends over 17 amino acids. From germline, CDR1 is LGHNA and CDR2 YSLEER. Trimming cost V 0 bases and J 9 bases; bases outside gene matches: 13. This clone was detected only once. Its antigen is as yet unknown. Data came from immunoSEQ multiplex PCR; TCRdb stores just in-frame clones and leaves some out. The sample includes 160,000 or so clones, about nine tenths of them seen just once. This receptor was obtained from a man aged 18 to 29 in good health and CMV-seropositive. Sequencing was performed on PBMCs. The chain has TRBV4-3 and TRBJ2-3, with TRBD2 identical over 9 bases. The CDR3: CASSQDIGGRARETQYF. CDR3 in DNA: TGCGCCAGCAGCCAAGATATCGGCGGGAGGGCCCGGGAGACGCAGTATTTT.